The clone carrying this T cell receptor beta chain was detected a few times. What it binds is unknown. The sample originates from a study of cytomegalovirus exposure and HLA in healthy donors. Findings and limits, study-wide: Associated with cytomegalovirus, according to the listing, were 150 to 200 TCR beta chains.

The CDR3 contains 15 residues. CDR1 is KGHSH, CDR2 LQKENI, per germline. V gave up 6 bases and J gave up 3 bases; unmatched junction bases: 8. A multiplex PCR was run with 60 Vbeta primers and 13 Jbeta primers. Under the authors' procedure: An analysis performed later counted about 80 million unique TCR beta chains (approximately 10 million of them shared). Data came from immunoSEQ multiplex PCR; TCRdb stores just in-frame clones and leaves some out. That table furnishes V, J and clone size, whereas the DNA furnished D and trimming. Counted here are about 110,000 clones, approximately 86% occurring once; the ten biggest clones make up 1.5% to 2%.

Sequenced: PBMCs. This clonotype originated in a man aged 35 to 55 in good health and CMV-seronegative. This sequence joins TRBV18 and TRBJ2-5; TRBD2 matches 9 bases. CDR3 sequence (DNA): TGTGCCAGCTCCCGGGGGATAGCGGGGGAAGAGACCCAGTACTTC. Its protein is CASSRGIAGEETQYF.